This T cell receptor (beta chain) was documented in a study of blood T cell repertoires in COVID-19. At the level of the study: Collection of acute and convalescent COVID-19 samples took place in the United States, Italy and Spain. T cells, B-cell-depleted T cells, or PBMCs provided the cDNA or gDNA that served as material.

The J segment lost 3 bases and the V segment lost 4 bases, leaving 16 bases of the junction unmatched. The germline CDR1 and CDR2 sequences are SGDLS and YYNGEE. This CDR3 contains 19 residues. As processed by the authors: By means of reference gene primer amplification, nucleated cell counts were estimated. Assay: immunoSEQ multiplex PCR; the TCRdb copy retains only in-frame clones and omits some. The DNA gave D and trimming, while V, J and clone size come from that table. The sample holds more than 95,000 clones, around 74% seen once. Sequencing was done on a sample of peripheral blood. The genes are TRBV9 and TRBJ1-5; 10 nucleotides line up with TRBD1. This clonotype was obtained from a woman aged 70 to 79 with acute or convalescent COVID-19. CDR3 nucleotide sequence: TGTGCCAGCAGCCCACGTCTGGGACAGGGGTTTCAGAACAATCAGCCCCAGCATTTT. This sequence encodes CASSPRLGQGFQNNQPQHF. Filled out from reference TRBV9 and TRBJ1-5, the complete variable domain reads DSGVTQTPKHLITATGQRVTLRCSPRSGDLSVYWYQQSLDQGLQFLIQYYNGEERAKGNILERFSAQQFPDLHSELNLSSLELGDSALYFCASSPRLGQGFQNNQPQHFGDGTRLSIL.